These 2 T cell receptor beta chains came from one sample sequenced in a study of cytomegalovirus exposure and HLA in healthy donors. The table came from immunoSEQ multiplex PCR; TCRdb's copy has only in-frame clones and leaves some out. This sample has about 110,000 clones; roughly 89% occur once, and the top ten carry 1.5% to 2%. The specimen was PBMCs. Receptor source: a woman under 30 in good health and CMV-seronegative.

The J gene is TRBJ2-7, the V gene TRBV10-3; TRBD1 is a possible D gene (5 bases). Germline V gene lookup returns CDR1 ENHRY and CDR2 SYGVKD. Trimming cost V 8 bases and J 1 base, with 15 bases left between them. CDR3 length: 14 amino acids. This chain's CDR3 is CAIRDMTDSYEQYF. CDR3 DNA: TGTGCCATCCGCGATATGACAGATTCCTACGAGCAGTACTTC.

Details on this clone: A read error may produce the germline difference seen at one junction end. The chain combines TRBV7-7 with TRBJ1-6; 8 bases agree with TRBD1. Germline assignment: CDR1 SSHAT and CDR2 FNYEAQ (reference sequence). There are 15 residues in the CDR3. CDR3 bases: TGTGCTAGCAGCACCGGACAGGGACATAATTCACCCCTCCACTTT. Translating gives CASSTGQGHNSPLHF.